This T cell receptor beta chain stems from a study of T cells in Graves' hyperthyroidism and ophthalmopathy. Whole-study findings and limits: Within blood appeared most thyroid clonotypes that had expanded above 0.001.

V shed 3 bases, J shed 4 bases, and the junction held 16 bases outside the gene matches. Looked up from germline, CDR1 is SQVTM and CDR2 is ANQGSEA. The CDR3 length is 18 residues. Graves' hyperthyroidism was deemed stable given no ophthalmopathy progression within 18 months. Exclusion of a patient resulted from uncontrolled infection, other autoimmune disease, pregnancy or lactation. TCR beta CDR3 sequences were amplified from RNA transcripts. First-round RT-PCR targeting the TCR CDR3 was performed with the HTBI primer set. TCRdb re-analysed the multiplex PCR reads in MiXCR, keeping a single row per CDR3 protein. In the table there are 250,000 to 300,000 distinct CDR3 sequences, about 13% of which are singletons. Turning to this clonotype: What it binds is unknown.

The source is a woman aged 40 to 50 with Graves' hyperthyroidism. Sequencing was performed on blood. The genes are TRBV29-1 and TRBJ2-3, with 10 bases that match TRBD2. CDR3 coding DNA: TGCAGCGTTGAGGTTGCTAGCGGGAGCCCCTGGGGCTCAGATACGCAGTATTTT. This translates into CSVEVASGSPWGSDTQYF.